This record covers a single T cell receptor beta chain. This clonotype was seen only a few times. Its antigen specificity is not known. One end of the junction varies from germline; a read error may be responsible. Receptor amplification or capture employed 5' RACE. The sequencer was an Illumina HiSeq 2500. A second PCR of roughly 6 to 11 cycles was run with a J-beta primer mix and a sample-barcoded 5' primer. Each TCR beta cDNA molecule received a unique molecular identifier from a template-switch 5' adaptor carrying 12 random nucleotides. Each sample yielded at least 2.5 million CDR3-containing paired-end reads. The Mint cDNA synthesis kit, primed by a TRBC-specific oligonucleotide, was used to synthesize first-strand cDNA from all RNA. Following uracil-DNA glycosylase treatment, all cDNA underwent a first 18-cycle PCR with the universal primers M1SS and BC2_uni_R. As for the original processing: Each sample was normalized by randomly selecting 1 million high-quality reads, each carrying a distinct molecular identifier. Instead of being binned into consensus sequences, reads that shared molecular identifiers were thrown out. MiTCR, run with a Q25 quality threshold and the strictest error-elimination algorithm, handled CDR3 identification, clonotype clustering and error correction. A nonparametric unseen species model using Euler transformation provided a lower-bound estimate of total TCR beta diversity. TCRdb redid the processing of the public reads, applying fastp at Q25 and MiXCR, and retained in-frame beta chains. When rows share a CDR3 protein, they turn into one entry using the most common DNA and genes. The V and J calls here are based on TCRdb, not the publication. Counted in this sample were more than 450,000 distinct CDR3 sequences; 25% to 35% of them appeared once. The top ten clones comprise roughly 3.5% of the sample.

The data are from a study of blood T cells in healthy people across ages (dated by TCRdb to the mid-2010s). Describing the broader study: In model experiments, roughly one uniquely barcoded TCR beta cDNA molecule per two T cells was captured by template switching. Two additional independent replicas of 1 million unique cDNA reads from the same blood draw were analyzed for two donors (one aged 18 to 30 and one aged 80 or older). Four age groups were formed from the donors: young (average roughly 15 years), middle-aged (approximately 39), aged (62) and long-lived (more than 75). Using deep sequencing normalized with unique cDNA molecular identifiers, the study measured how TCR beta repertoire diversity changes with age. Broad study findings and their caveats: Because profiling used bulk unsorted PBMCs, naive and antigen-experienced compartments could not be compared conclusively. As age increased, observed TCR beta diversity per million T cells dropped in a roughly linear way, and a significant reduction was already evident by age about 40. Total diversity estimates from one million sequenced T cells were considered lower bounds and underestimates. Compared with the aged group, the long-lived group had more naive CD4+ T cells, fewer expanded clones and increased TCR diversity, suggesting age selection. Because donor CMV infection status was unknown, age-related changes in expanded clonotypes were potentially confounded. Observed TCR beta diversity correlated strongly with the percentage of naive T cells measured by flow cytometry.

CDR1 and CDR2, per the germline V gene, are SGHTA and FQGNSA. The CDR3 spans 12 residues, from the cysteine through the phenylalanine. CDR3 DNA only is kept here, 36 bases in frame from base 1. Systemically healthy Caucasian individuals from Russia, 35 to 50 in total and aged about 6 to 90 years, were included as donors. Each donor gave ten milliliters of peripheral blood, drawn into EDTA-treated Vacutainer tubes. Ficoll-Paque density-gradient centrifugation was used to isolate PBMCs, with at least 7 million obtained per sample. Total RNA was extracted from PBMCs with Trizol reagent, with at least 5.5 micrograms obtained per sample. For every donor, an aliquot of PBMCs went through flow cytometry to measure the percentages of naive CD45RAhigh/CD27high T cells. This sample also belongs to another study, concerning T cells of mothers and their children. The second investigation adds: Nine systemically healthy Caucasian individuals served as donors, namely three mothers together with their six children. cDNA synthesis consumed the entire amount of extracted RNA, loaded at 1.5 ug RNA in each 15 ul reaction. In the second PCR, the M1S primer introduced both the sample barcodes and 2-4 random nucleotides. Each mother yielded over 8.5 million TCR beta CDR3 reads and each child 2.5 million to 3 million reads. In both related and unrelated pairs, thymic selection shapes the output of TCR recombination in a similar way, with inherited differences having only a minor effect. Related mother-child pairs always showed normalized repertoire overlap that was slightly higher than in unrelated mother-child pairs, though the difference was never significant. No persistent microchimeric T cell clones were found, with a detection sensitivity of approximately 100 clones per million clonotypes. Deep NGS was used in the study to compare the TCR beta repertoires of mothers and children and to look for features that separate related mother-child pairs from unrelated individuals. On average, the children were 11 +/- 4 years old, while the mothers were about 38 +/- 4 years old. After adapters were ligated using NEBNext reagents, the libraries underwent 100+100 nt paired-end sequencing on an Illumina HiSeq 2000. To prevent cross-contamination, the mother and child libraries were prepared one month apart and sequenced in separate runs. For each donor, between roughly 450,000 and 2,100,000 distinct TCR beta clonotypes were identified. Naive TCR beta clonotypes were estimated from low-frequency clonotypes matched to each donor's FACS-determined naive share, without sorting.

The receptor's source is a boy aged 2 to 10 in good health. Sequencing used blood. The rearrangement joined TRBV7-2 to TRBJ2-5; the D gene cannot be named for sure. The J call may be mistaken, given a closer DNA end match to TRBJ2-1. CDR3 sequence: CAGSPTADEQFF. The DNA sequence reads TGTGCCGGCAGTCCGACGGCCGATGAGCAGTTCTTC.